This TCR beta chain was found in a study of blood T cell repertoires in COVID-19. Study summary: Spain, Italy and the United States supplied samples that represented acute and convalescent COVID-19.

Enrolment of Seattle patients took place during active infection, and they were followed longitudinally. Original analysis: Nucleated cell counts were estimated from reference gene primer amplification. Produced via immunoSEQ multiplex PCR; TCRdb's table is partial and in-frame only. D and trimming come from the DNA, and the V and J calls and clone size come from that table. The sample has 300,000 to 350,000 clones; roughly 88% are singletons. The CDR3 is 15 residues long. Germline CDR1 SGHVS, CDR2 FQNEAQ. The J segment lost 5 bases and the V segment lost 1 base, leaving 6 bases of the junction unmatched.

The specimen was peripheral blood. V gene TRBV7-8 combines with J gene TRBJ2-5, with TRBD1 identical over 8 bases. This clonotype was sampled from a woman in her thirties with COVID-19, enrolled during active disease. CDR3 protein: CASSLEGQGLETQYF. Written as DNA, the CDR3 is TGTGCCAGCAGCTTAGAAGGACAGGGTTTGGAGACCCAGTACTTC.